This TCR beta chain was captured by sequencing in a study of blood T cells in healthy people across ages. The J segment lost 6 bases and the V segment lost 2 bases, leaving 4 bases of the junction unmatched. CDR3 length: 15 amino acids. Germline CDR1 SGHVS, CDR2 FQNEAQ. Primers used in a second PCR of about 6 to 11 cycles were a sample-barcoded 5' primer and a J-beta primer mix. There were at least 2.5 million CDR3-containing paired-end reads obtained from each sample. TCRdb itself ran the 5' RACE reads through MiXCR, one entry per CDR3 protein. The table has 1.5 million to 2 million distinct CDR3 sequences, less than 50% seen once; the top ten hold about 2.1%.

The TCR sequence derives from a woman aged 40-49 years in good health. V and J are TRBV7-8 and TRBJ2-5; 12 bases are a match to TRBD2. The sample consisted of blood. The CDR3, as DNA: TGTGCCAGCAGCTTAAGGGGACTAGCGGGTCAGACCCAGTACTTC. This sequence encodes CASSLRGLAGQTQYF.